This record covers a single TCR beta chain. This clonotype was seen a handful of times. Its antigen is still unknown. Base qualities were left out, and no much larger clone turns up one base away. CDR1 and CDR2, looked up from the germline V gene (reference sequence), are SGHAT and FQDESV. From V the trimming removes 5 bases and from J it removes 6 bases, while the gene matches leave 7 bases of the junction unaccounted for. The CDR3 starts with the cysteine, ends with the phenylalanine, and has 14 residues. Only the CDR3 region is kept as DNA, spanning 42 bases read in frame from base 1. The donors were roughly 40 Caucasian individuals from Russia, aged roughly 6 to 100 years, who were systemically healthy. Each donor gave about 9.7 milliliters of peripheral blood, drawn into EDTA-treated Vacutainer tubes. Ficoll-Paque density-gradient centrifugation was used to isolate PBMCs, with at least 7 million per sample. Trizol reagent was used to extract total RNA from the PBMCs, yielding at least 5.5 micrograms per sample. Naive CD45RAhigh/CD27high T cell percentages were measured by flow cytometry on a PBMC aliquot from every donor.

The data were obtained in a study of blood T cells in healthy people across ages (dated by TCRdb to about 2015). Context from the whole study: Template switching captured roughly one uniquely barcoded TCR beta cDNA molecule per two T cells in model experiments. To avoid experimental bias, donors of different ages were randomly spread across the sequencing lanes. Donors were grouped into four age groups: young (average 16 years), middle-aged (under 40), aged (roughly 62) and long-lived (over 80). Two additional independent replicas of 1 million unique cDNA reads from the same blood draw were analyzed for two donors (one aged 18 to 30 and one aged 80 or older). Using deep sequencing normalized with unique cDNA molecular identifiers, the study measured how TCR beta repertoire diversity changes with age. Results the study describes overall, beyond this receptor: The percentage of naive T cells measured by flow cytometry correlated strongly with observed TCR beta diversity. The long-lived group showed more naive CD4+ T cells, fewer expanded clones and increased TCR diversity than the aged group, suggesting age selection. Since profiling was done on bulk unsorted PBMCs, naive and antigen-experienced compartments could not be conclusively compared. Donor CMV infection status was unknown, potentially confounding age-related changes in expanded clonotypes. Observed TCR beta diversity per million T cells fell roughly linearly with age, and a significant reduction was already apparent by age about 36. Estimates of total diversity based on one million sequenced T cells were considered lower bounds and underestimates.

The method behind the library was 5' RACE. The instrument given in TCRdb is Illumina HiSeq 2500. A second PCR of about 7 to 12 cycles was run with a J-beta primer mix and a sample-barcoded 5' primer. Each TCR beta cDNA molecule received a unique molecular identifier from a template-switch 5' adaptor carrying 12 random nucleotides. At least 3 million CDR3-containing paired-end reads were obtained from each sample. First-strand cDNA synthesis was performed from all RNA using the Mint cDNA synthesis kit, with priming by a TRBC-specific oligonucleotide. All cDNA was treated with uracil-DNA glycosylase and then went through a first 18-cycle PCR with the universal primers M1SS and BC2_uni_R. As for the authors' bioinformatics: Each sample was normalized by randomly selecting 1 million high-quality reads, each carrying a distinct molecular identifier. Instead of being binned into consensus sequences, reads that shared molecular identifiers were thrown out. MiTCR, set to a Q25 quality threshold and the strictest error-elimination algorithm, was used for CDR3 identification, clonotype clustering and error correction. Lower-bound total TCR beta diversity was estimated with a nonparametric unseen species model using Euler transformation. TCRdb trimmed the raw reads at Q25, called clones with MiXCR and kept productive beta chains. Merged by CDR3 protein, the rows form single entries marked with the most common genes and DNA. TCRdb, not the authors, supplied the V and J calls. The sample table shows 1.5 million to 2 million distinct CDR3 sequences, and 30% to 40% are seen once. The ten largest clones add up to 10% to 12% of the sample.

Sequencing used blood. This chain is built from TRBV11-1 and TRBJ2-5; 9 central nucleotides agree with TRBD2. The receptor comes from a woman aged 25-40 years in good health. The DNA sequence follows: TGTGCCAGCAGCCCAGGGACTAGCAGTCAGACCCAGTACTTC. Translated, this is CASSPGTSSQTQYF.